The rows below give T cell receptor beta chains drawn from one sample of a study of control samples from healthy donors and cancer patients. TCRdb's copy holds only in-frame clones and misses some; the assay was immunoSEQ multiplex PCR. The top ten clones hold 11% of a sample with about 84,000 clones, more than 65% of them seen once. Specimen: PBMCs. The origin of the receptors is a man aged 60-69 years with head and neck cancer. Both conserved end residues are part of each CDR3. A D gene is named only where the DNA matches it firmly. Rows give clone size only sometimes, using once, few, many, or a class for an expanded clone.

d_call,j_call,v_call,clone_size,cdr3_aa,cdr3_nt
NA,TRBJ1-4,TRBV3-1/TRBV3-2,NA,CASSQRRNNEKLFF,TGTGCCAGCAGCCAGCGACGGAATAATGAAAAACTGTTTTTT
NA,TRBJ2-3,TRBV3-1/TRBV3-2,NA,CASSPLLGNTDTQYF,TGTGCCAGCAGCCCTCTCCTGGGAAACACAGATACGCAGTATTTT
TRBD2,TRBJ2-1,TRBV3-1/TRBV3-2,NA,CASSPGLAGLIEQFF,TGTGCCAGCAGCCCGGGACTAGCGGGACTTATTGAGCAGTTCTTC
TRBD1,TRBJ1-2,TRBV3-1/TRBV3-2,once,CASSQRTSQGMNYGYTF,TGTGCCAGCAGCCAGAGGACTTCACAGGGGATGAACTATGGCTACACCTTC
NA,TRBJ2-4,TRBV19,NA,CASSIRGLNIQYF,TGTGCCAGTAGTATTCGGGGTTTGAACATTCAGTACTTC
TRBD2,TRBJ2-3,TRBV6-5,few,CASSPGGTDTQYF,TGTGCCAGCAGTCCGGGGGGTACAGATACGCAGTATTTT
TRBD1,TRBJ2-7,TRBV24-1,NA,CATSDVRDRVYEQYF,TGTGCCACCAGTGATGTCCGGGACAGGGTGTACGAGCAGTACTTC
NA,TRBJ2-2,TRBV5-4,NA,CASSFEARAGVGELFF,TGTGCCAGCAGCTTTGAGGCCAGGGCCGGAGTCGGGGAGCTGTTTTTT
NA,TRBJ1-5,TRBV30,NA,CAWSLNSNQPQHF,TGTGCCTGGAGTTTAAATAGCAATCAGCCCCAGCATTTT
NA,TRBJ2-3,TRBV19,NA,CASSIEASGNMRDTQYF,TGTGCCAGTAGTATAGAGGCAAGTGGGAATATGCGAGATACGCAGTATTTT
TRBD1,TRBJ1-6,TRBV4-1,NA,CASSQDTSGTGDSPLHF,TGCGCCAGCAGCCAAGACACTTCTGGGACAGGGGATTCACCCCTCCACTTT
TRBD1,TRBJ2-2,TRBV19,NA,CASRRDRNTGELFF,TGTGCCAGTAGGAGGGACAGGAACACCGGGGAGCTGTTTTTT
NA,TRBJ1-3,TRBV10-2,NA,CASGRGADGNTIYF,TGCGCCAGCGGGAGAGGGGCCGACGGAAACACCATATATTTT
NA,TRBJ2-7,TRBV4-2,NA,CASSQGPGENSYEQYF,TGTGCCAGCAGCCAAGGGCCGGGGGAAAACTCCTACGAGCAGTACTTC
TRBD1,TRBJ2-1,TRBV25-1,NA,CASSEGGTGAGRQFF,TGTGCCAGCAGTGAAGGGGGGACAGGGGCAGGTCGGCAGTTCTTC
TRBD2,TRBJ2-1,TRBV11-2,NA,CASSVSGIYNEQFF,TGTGCCAGCAGCGTTAGCGGGATTTACAATGAGCAGTTCTTC
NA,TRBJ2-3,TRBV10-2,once,CASSKNPDTQYF,TGCGCCAGCAGTAAGAACCCCGATACGCAGTATTTT
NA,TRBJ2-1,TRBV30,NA,CAFEAGTAGYNEQFF,TGTGCCTTTGAGGCCGGGACAGCGGGCTACAATGAGCAGTTCTTC
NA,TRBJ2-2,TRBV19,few,CASSISIGFRNTGELFF,TGTGCCAGTAGTATATCAATAGGGTTTAGGAACACCGGGGAGCTGTTTTTT
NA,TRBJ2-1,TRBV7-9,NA,CASSLLQDREQFF,TGTGCCAGCAGCCTCTTGCAGGATCGCGAGCAGTTCTTC
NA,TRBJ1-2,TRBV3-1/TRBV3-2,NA,CASSQDGGSYGYTF,TGTGCCAGCAGCCAAGATGGTGGGAGCTATGGCTACACCTTC
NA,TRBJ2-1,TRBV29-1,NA,CSVEDLGGPYNEQFF,TGCAGCGTTGAAGATCTTGGGGGACCTTACAATGAGCAGTTCTTC
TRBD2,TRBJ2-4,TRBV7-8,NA,CASSPGLAGGPGLRNIQYF,TGTGCCAGCAGCCCGGGACTAGCGGGAGGGCCAGGTTTGAGAAACATTCAGTACTTC
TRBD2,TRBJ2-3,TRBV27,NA,CASSSGLAGVRATRDTQYF,TGTGCCAGCAGTTCGGGACTAGCGGGAGTAAGGGCGACACGAGATACGCAGTATTTT
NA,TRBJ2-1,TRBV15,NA,CATSGSGGLYNEQFF,TGTGCCACCAGCGGATCCGGGGGCCTCTACAATGAGCAGTTCTTC
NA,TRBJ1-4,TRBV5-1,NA,CASSEAASLEKLFF,TGCGCCAGCAGCGAAGCAGCCTCTCTCGAAAAACTGTTTTTT
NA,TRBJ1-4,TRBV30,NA,CAWSSNEKLFF,TGTGCCTGGAGTTCTAATGAAAAACTGTTTTTT
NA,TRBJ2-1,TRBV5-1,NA,CASSFPNQPKGGSSYNEQFF,TGCGCCAGCAGCTTTCCAAATCAACCCAAGGGGGGAAGCTCCTACAATGAGCAGTTCTTC
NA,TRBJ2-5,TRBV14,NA,CASSLRVHGETQYF,TGTGCCAGCAGCCTCAGGGTCCATGGGGAGACCCAGTACTTC
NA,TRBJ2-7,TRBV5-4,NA,CASSIDRRYEQYF,TGTGCCAGCAGCATCGACAGGAGGTACGAGCAGTACTTC
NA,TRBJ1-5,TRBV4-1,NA,CASSQTTGPNQPQHF,TGCGCCAGCAGCCAAACCACAGGGCCGAATCAGCCCCAGCATTTT
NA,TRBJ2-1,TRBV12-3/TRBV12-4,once,CASSPKSHEQFF,TGTGCCAGCAGTCCTAAGTCCCATGAGCAGTTCTTC
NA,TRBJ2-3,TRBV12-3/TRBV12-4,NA,CASSLNMGDTQYF,TGTGCCAGCAGCCTCAACATGGGGGATACGCAGTATTTT
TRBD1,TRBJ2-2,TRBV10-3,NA,CAIRGQGAGELFF,TGTGCCATCAGGGGACAGGGAGCCGGGGAGCTGTTTTTT
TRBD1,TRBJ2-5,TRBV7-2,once,CASSPQGAQETQYF,TGTGCCAGCAGCCCACAGGGGGCCCAAGAGACCCAGTACTTC
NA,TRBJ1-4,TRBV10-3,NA,CAISESGGQLNEKLFF,TGTGCCATCAGTGAGTCGGGTGGGCAGTTAAATGAAAAACTGTTTTTT
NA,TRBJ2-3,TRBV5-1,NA,CASSLVPSTDTQYF,TGCGCCAGCAGCTTGGTTCCTAGCACAGATACGCAGTATTTT
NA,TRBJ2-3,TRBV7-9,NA,CASSLQVLTDTQYF,TGTGCCAGCAGCCTTCAGGTCCTCACAGATACGCAGTATTTT
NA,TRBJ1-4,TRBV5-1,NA,CASSPAWGATNEKLFF,TGCGCCAGCAGCCCCGCCTGGGGCGCAACTAATGAAAAACTGTTTTTT
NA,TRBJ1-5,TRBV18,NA,CASSPGRDQPQHF,TGTGCCAGCTCACCAGGGCGAGATCAGCCCCAGCATTTT
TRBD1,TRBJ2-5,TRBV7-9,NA,CASTPGQAFSPNQETQYF,TGTGCCAGCACCCCGGGACAGGCTTTCTCTCCTAATCAAGAGACCCAGTACTTC
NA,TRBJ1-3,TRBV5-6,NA,CASRRWGGNTIYF,TGTGCCAGCAGGAGATGGGGTGGAAACACCATATATTTT
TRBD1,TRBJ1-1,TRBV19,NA,CASSTQGEGTEAFF,TGTGCCAGTAGTACCCAGGGGGAGGGCACTGAAGCTTTCTTT
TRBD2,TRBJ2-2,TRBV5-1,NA,CASSSTSEAGELFF,TGCGCCAGCAGCTCGACTAGCGAGGCCGGGGAGCTGTTTTTT
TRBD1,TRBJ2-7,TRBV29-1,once,CSVGTGWTYEQYF,TGCAGCGTTGGGACAGGGTGGACCTACGAGCAGTACTTC
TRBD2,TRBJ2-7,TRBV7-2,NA,CASSLEAGAYEQYF,TGTGCCAGCAGCCTAGAAGCGGGAGCCTACGAGCAGTACTTC
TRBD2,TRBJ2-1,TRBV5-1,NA,CASSLMASGSNEQFF,TGCGCCAGCAGCTTGATGGCTAGCGGGAGTAATGAGCAGTTCTTC
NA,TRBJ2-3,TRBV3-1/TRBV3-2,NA,CASSQSVYTDTQYF,TGTGCCAGCAGCCAAAGCGTATACACAGATACGCAGTATTTT
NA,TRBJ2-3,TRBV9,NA,CASSERSYSTDTQYF,TGTGCCAGCAGCGAGCGCTCGTACTCAACAGATACGCAGTATTTT
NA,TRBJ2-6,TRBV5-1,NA,CASRSSGANVLTF,TGCGCCAGCAGGAGCTCTGGGGCCAACGTCCTGACTTTC
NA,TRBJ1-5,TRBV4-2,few,CASSQELTAHQPQHF,TGTGCCAGCAGCCAAGAACTGACAGCGCATCAGCCCCAGCATTTT
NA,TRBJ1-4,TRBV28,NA,CASRTGGNEKLFF,TGTGCCAGCAGAACCGGGGGAAATGAAAAACTGTTTTTT
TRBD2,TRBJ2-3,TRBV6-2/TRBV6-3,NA,CASSPGTNTDTQYF,TGTGCCAGCAGTCCCGGGACTAACACAGATACGCAGTATTTT
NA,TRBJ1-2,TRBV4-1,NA,CASTETALRRNYGYTF,TGCGCCAGCACTGAGACAGCTTTACGGAGAAACTATGGCTACACCTTC
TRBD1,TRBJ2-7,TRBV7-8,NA,CASTPLTGSLRQYF,TGTGCCAGCACCCCACTGACAGGGTCCTTAAGGCAGTACTTC